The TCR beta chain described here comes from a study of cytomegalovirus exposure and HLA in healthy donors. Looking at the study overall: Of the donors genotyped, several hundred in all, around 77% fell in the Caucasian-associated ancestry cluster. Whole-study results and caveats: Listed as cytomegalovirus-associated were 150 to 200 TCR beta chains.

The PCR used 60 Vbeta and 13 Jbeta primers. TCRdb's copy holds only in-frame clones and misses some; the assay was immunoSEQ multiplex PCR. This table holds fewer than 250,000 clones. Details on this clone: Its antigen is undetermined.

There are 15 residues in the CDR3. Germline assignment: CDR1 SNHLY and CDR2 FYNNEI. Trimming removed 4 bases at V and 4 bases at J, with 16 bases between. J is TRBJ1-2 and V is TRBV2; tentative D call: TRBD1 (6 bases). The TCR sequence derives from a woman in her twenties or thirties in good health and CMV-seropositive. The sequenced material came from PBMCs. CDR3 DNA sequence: TGTGCCAGCAGTGCGTCTCGGGACAAAGTCTATGGCTACACCTTC. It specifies CASSASRDKVYGYTF. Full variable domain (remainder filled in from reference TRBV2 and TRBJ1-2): EPEVTQTPSHQVTQMGQEVILRCVPISNHLYFYWYRQILGQKVEFLVSFYNNEISEKSEIFDDQFSVERPDGSNFTLKIRSTKLEDSAMYFCASSASRDKVYGYTFGSGTRLTVV.